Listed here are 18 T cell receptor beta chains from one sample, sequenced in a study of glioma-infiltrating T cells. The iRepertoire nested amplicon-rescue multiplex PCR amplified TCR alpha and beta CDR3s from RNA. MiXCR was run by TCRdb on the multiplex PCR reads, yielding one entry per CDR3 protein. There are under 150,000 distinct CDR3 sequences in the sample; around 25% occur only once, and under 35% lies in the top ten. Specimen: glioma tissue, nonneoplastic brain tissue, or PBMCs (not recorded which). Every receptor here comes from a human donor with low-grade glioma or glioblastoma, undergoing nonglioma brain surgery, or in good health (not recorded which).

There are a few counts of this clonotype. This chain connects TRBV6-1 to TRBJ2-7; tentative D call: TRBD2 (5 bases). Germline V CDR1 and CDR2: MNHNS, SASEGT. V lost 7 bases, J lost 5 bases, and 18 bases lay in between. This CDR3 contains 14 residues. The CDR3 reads CASTPRGLGDEQYV. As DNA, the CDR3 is TGTGCCAGCACCCCTAGAGGGCTGGGTGACGAGCAGTACGTC.

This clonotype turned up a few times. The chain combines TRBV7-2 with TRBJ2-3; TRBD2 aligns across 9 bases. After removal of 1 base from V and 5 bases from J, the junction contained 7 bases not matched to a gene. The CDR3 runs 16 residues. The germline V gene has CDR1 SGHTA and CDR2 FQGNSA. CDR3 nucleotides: TGTGCCAGCAGCTTAGGGTGGCGGGGGGGCCAAGATACGCAGTATTTT. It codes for CASSLGWRGGQDTQYF.

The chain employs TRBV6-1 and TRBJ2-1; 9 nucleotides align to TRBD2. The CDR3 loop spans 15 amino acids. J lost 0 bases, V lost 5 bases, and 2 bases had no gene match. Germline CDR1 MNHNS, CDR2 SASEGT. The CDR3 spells CASSRAGGSYNEQFF. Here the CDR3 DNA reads TGTGCCAGCAGTAGAGCGGGGGGCTCCTACAATGAGCAGTTCTTC.

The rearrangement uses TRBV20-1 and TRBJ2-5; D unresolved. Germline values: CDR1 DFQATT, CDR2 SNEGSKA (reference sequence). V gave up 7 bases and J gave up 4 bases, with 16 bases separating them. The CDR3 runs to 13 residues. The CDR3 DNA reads TGCAGTGTCCCAACCGGGTGGGGAGAGACCCAGTACTTC. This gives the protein CSVPTGWGETQYF.

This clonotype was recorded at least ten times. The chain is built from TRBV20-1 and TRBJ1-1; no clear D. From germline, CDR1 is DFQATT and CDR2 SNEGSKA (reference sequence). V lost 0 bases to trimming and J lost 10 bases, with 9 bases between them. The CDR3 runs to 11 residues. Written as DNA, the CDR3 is TGCAGTGCTAGAGATCTATTTGCAGCTTTCTTT. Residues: CSARDLFAAFF.

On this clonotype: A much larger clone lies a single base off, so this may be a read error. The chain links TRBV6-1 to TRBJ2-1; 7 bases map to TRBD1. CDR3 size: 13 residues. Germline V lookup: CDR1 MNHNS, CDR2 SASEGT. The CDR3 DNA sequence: TGTGTCAGCACCAGACAGGGCTACAATGAGCAGTTCTTC. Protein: CVSTRQGYNEQFF.

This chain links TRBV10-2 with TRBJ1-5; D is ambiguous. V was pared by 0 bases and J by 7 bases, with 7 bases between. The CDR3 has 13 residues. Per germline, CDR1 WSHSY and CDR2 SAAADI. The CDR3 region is CASSESGEQPQHF. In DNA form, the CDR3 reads TGCGCCAGCAGTGAGTCAGGTGAACAGCCCCAGCATTTT.

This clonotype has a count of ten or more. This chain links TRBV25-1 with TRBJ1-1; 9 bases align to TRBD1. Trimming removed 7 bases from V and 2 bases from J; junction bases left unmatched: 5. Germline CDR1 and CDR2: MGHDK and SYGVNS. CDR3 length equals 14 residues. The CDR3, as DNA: TGTGCCAGCATTCCGGGACAGGGAAACACTGAAGCTTTCTTT. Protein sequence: CASIPGQGNTEAFF.

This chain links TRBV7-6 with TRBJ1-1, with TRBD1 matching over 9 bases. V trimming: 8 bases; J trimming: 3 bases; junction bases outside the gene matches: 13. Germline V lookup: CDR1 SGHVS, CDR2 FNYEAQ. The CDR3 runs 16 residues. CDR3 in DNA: TGTGCCAGCGCGGGGGACAGGGTTTTTTCGTACACTGAAGCTTTCTTT. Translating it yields CASAGDRVFSYTEAFF.

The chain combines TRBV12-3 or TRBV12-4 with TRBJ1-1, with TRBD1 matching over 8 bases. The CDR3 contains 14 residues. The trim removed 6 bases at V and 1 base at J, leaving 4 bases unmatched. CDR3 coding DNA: TGTGCCAGCAGACTGACAGGGGCGAACACTGAAGCTTTCTTT. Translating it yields CASRLTGANTEAFF.

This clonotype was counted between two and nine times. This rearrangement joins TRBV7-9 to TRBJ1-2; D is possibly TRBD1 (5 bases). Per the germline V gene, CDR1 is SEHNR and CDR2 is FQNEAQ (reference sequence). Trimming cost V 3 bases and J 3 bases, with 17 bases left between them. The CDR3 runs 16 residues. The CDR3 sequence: CASSFSGTGVYYGYTF. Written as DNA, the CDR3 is TGTGCCAGCAGCTTCTCCGGGACGGGCGTTTACTATGGCTACACCTTC.

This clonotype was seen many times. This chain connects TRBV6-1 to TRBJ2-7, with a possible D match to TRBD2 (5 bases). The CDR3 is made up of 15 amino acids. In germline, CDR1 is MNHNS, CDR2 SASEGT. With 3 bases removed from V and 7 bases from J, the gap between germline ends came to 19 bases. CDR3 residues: CASSDIGRGLGEQYV. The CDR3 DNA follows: TGTGCCAGCAGTGATATTGGCAGAGGGCTTGGGGAGCAGTACGTC.

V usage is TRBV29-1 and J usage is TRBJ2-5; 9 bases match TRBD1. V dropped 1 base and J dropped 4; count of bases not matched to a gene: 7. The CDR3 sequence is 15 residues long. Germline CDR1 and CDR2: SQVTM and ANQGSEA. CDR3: CSVEGGKTGGETQYF. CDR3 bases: TGCAGCGTTGAAGGGGGGAAGACAGGGGGAGAGACCCAGTACTTC.

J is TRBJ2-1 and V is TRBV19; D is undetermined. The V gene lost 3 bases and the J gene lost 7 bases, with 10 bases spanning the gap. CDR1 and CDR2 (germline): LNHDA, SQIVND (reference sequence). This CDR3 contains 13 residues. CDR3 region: CASSIGVTNEQFF. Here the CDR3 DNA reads TGTGCCAGTAGTATTGGGGTGACTAATGAGCAGTTCTTC.

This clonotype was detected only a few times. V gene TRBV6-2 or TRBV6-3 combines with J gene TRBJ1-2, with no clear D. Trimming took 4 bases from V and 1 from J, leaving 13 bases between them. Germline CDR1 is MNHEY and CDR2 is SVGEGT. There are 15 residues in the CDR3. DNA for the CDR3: TGTGCCAGCAGTTTCAATGGGATATTTAACTATGGCTACACCTTC. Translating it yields CASSFNGIFNYGYTF.

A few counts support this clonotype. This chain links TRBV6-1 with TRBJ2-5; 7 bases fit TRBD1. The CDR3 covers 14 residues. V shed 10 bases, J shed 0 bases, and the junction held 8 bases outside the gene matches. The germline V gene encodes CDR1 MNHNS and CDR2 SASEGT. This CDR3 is CAISDGTDQETQYF. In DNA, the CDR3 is TGTGCCATCAGCGATGGGACAGACCAAGAGACCCAGTACTTC.

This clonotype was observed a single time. The CDR3 nucleotides read TGTGCCAGCTCACGCGGACAGGCCTACGAGCAGTACGTC. Residues: CASSRGQAYEQYV. V and J are TRBV18 and TRBJ2-7; 7 positions match TRBD1. V gave up 4 bases and J gave up 2 bases; unmatched junction bases: 2. The CDR3 covers 13 residues. Germline values: CDR1 KGHSH, CDR2 LQKENI.

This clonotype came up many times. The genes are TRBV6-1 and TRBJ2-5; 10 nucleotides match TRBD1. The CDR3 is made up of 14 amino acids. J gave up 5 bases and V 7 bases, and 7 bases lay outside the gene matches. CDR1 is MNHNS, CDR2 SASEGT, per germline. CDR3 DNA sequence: TGTGCCAGCACCAAGACAGGGGGCTGGGAGACCCAGTACTTC. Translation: CASTKTGGWETQYF.